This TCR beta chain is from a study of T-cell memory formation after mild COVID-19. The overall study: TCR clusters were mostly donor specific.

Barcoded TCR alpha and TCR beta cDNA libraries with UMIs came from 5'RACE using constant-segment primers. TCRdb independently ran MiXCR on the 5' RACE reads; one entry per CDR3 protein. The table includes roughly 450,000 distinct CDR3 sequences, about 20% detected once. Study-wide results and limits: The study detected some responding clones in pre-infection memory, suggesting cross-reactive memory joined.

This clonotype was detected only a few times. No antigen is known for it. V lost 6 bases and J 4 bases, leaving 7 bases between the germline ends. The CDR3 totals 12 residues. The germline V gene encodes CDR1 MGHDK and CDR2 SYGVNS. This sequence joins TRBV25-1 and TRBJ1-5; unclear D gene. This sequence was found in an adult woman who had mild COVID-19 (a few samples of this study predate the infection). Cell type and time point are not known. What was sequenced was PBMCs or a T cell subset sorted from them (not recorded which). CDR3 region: CASRRENQPQHF. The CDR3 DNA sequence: TGTGCCAGCAGACGGGAGAATCAGCCCCAGCATTTT.